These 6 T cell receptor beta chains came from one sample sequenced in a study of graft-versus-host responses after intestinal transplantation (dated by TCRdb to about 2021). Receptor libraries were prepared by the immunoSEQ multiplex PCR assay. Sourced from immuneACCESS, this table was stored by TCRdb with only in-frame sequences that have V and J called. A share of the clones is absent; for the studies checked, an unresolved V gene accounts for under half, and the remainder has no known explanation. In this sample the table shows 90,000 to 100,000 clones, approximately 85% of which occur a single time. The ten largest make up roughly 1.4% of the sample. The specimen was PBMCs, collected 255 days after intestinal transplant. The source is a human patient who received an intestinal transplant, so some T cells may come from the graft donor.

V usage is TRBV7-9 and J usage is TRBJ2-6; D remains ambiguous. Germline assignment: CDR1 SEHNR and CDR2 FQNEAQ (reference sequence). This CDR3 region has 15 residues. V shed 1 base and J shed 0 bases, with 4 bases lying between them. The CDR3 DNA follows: TGTGCCAGCAGCTTAGGGGACTCTGGGGCCAACGTCCTGACTTTC. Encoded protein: CASSLGDSGANVLTF.

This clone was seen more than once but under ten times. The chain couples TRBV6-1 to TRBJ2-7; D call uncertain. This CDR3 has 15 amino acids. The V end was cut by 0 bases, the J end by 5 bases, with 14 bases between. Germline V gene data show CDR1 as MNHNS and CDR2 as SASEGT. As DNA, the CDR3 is TGTGCCAGCAGTGAAGCCGAGACCGGGCCCCACGAGCAGTACTTC. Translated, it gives CASSEAETGPHEQYF.

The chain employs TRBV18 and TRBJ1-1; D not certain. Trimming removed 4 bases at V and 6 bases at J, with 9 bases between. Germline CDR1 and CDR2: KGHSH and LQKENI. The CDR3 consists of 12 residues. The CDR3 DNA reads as TGTGCCAGCTCACGTGAGGGTCCTGAAGCTTTCTTT. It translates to CASSREGPEAFF. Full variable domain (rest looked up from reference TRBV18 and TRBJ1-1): NAGVMQNPRHLVRRRGQEARLRCSPMKGHSHVYWYRQLPEEGLKFMVYLQKENIIDESGMPKERFSAEFPKEGPSILRIQQVVRGDSAAYFCASSREGPEAFFGQGTRLTVV.

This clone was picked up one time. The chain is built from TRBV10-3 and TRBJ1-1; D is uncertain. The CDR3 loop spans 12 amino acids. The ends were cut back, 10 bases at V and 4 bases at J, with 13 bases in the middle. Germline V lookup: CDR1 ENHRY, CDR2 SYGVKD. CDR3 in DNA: TGTGCCAGCGGCGGGAGCAGCACTGAAGCTTTCTTT. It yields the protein CASGGSSTEAFF.

The CDR3 sequence: CASSSTNRGLIGSYNSPLHF. CDR3 DNA sequence: TGTGCCAGCAGTTCCACCAACAGGGGGTTAATAGGGTCCTATAATTCACCCCTCCACTTT. The V and J genes are TRBV27 and TRBJ1-6, with TRBD1 identical over 8 bases. After removal of 4 bases from V and 1 base from J, the junction contained 15 bases not matched to a gene. Germline V lookup: CDR1 MNHEY, CDR2 SMNVEV (reference sequence). CDR3 length: 20 amino acids.

The CDR3 reads CASSVGGTPGELFF. As DNA, the CDR3 is TGTGCCAGCAGCGTGGGGGGAACGCCCGGGGAGCTGTTTTTT. The chain combines TRBV9 with TRBJ2-2; weak D call: TRBD2 (6 bases). Germline assignment: CDR1 SGDLS and CDR2 YYNGEE. This CDR3 is built from 14 residues. Trimming took 2 bases from V and 6 from J, leaving 11 bases between them.